What follows are 12 T cell receptor beta chains derived from one specimen sequenced in a study of T cells in Graves' hyperthyroidism and ophthalmopathy. What was amplified from RNA transcripts were TCR beta CDR3 regions. First-round RT-PCR of the TCR CDR3 relied on the HTBI primer set. One entry per CDR3 protein results from TCRdb running MiXCR on the multiplex PCR reads. Among 300,000 to 400,000 distinct CDR3 sequences listed, about 20% were seen once. The sample taken for sequencing was blood. The receptors derive from a woman aged 50 to 60 with Graves' hyperthyroidism.

This clonotype has just a few counts. The chain links TRBV7-8 to TRBJ1-5; tentative D call: TRBD1 (6 bases). The CDR3 loop spans 15 amino acids. Trimming left V 2 bases short and J 4 bases short, with 12 bases between. Germline V CDR1 and CDR2: SGHVS, FQNEAQ. CDR3 DNA sequence: TGTGCCAGCAGCTTATCAGGGGCCCCAAATCAGCCCCAGCATTTT. It specifies CASSLSGAPNQPQHF.

This chain uses TRBV5-1 with TRBJ2-1, with 11 bases lining up with TRBD2. The V gene's germline CDR1 is SGHRS and CDR2 YFSETQ. This CDR3 has 17 amino acids. V was pared by 8 bases and J by 2 bases, with 12 bases of the junction left unmatched. CDR3 protein: CASSLLAGGLTYNEQFF. As DNA, the CDR3 is TGCGCCAGTAGTCTGCTAGCGGGAGGACTAACCTACAATGAGCAGTTCTTC.

This rearrangement joins TRBV9 to TRBJ2-3, with D uncertain. The germline gives CDR1 SGDLS, CDR2 YYNGEE. V was cut by 0 bases and J by 4 bases, with 12 bases left in between. This CDR3 has 15 residues. CDR3 nucleotides: TGTGCCAGCAGCGTAGAGGGTGCTCCGGCAGATACGCAGTATTTT. Protein product: CASSVEGAPADTQYF.

The rearrangement joins TRBV7-9 to TRBJ1-2, with TRBD1 as a possible D gene (5 bases). This CDR3 has 15 amino acids. V gave up 7 bases and J gave up 2 bases, with 17 bases separating them. CDR1 and CDR2 from the germline V gene are SEHNR and FQNEAQ (reference sequence). CDR3 nucleotide sequence: TGTGCCAGCACCAACCAGGGAGGAGGGAACTATGGCTACACCTTC. As protein: CASTNQGGGNYGYTF.

Concerning this clonotype itself: A read error may explain this, as a much larger clone is one base away. This chain joins TRBV11-2 and TRBJ1-1; 8 bases line up with TRBD1. CDR3 length: 14 residues. Germline CDR1 SGHAT, CDR2 FQNNGV. V gave up 5 bases and J gave up 3 bases; unmatched junction bases: 5. The CDR3 DNA reads TGTGCCAGCAGCCCATCAGGGGGCCACACTGAAGCTTTCTTT. Protein: CASSPSGGHTEAFF.

The rearrangement uses TRBV10-3 and TRBJ2-6, with 9 bases aligning to TRBD1. Trimming cost V 6 bases and J 0 bases; bases outside gene matches: 6. CDR3 length equals 17 residues. Germline V lookup: CDR1 ENHRY, CDR2 SYGVKD. Here the CDR3 reads CAIRKQGAVSGANVLTF. Here the CDR3 DNA reads TGTGCCATCAGAAAACAGGGGGCGGTCTCTGGGGCCAACGTCCTGACTTTC.

This clonotype was counted many times. The chain combines TRBV20-1 with TRBJ2-1; D tentatively reads TRBD1 or TRBD2 (5 bases each). Germline V gene data show CDR1 as DFQATT and CDR2 as SNEGSKA (reference sequence). This CDR3 contains 12 residues. Deletions cut 3 bases from V and 9 bases from J, with 12 bases between. The chain's CDR3 is CSASIAGTEQFF. CDR3 nucleotides: TGCAGTGCTAGCATCGCCGGGACTGAGCAGTTCTTC.

This clonotype was counted ten times or more. The chain has TRBV12-3 or TRBV12-4 and TRBJ1-2, with TRBD1 matching 8 bases. The J segment lost 1 base and the V segment lost 6 bases, leaving 10 bases of the junction unmatched. The CDR3 extends over 16 amino acids. CDR3 sequence reads: CASRRQGRSSNYGYTF. The CDR3 region has the DNA TGTGCCAGCAGAAGACAGGGGAGAAGTAGTAACTATGGCTACACCTTC.

Regarding this clonotype: A clone one base away is much larger, so this may be a read error. The conserved phenylalanine or tryptophan normally closing the CDR3 is absent here, so this likely arose from a read error. The chain links TRBV4-1 to TRBJ1-1; TRBD1 is a possible D gene (6 bases). Between the trimmed V and J ends, which lost 0 bases and 5 bases, there was a span of 13 bases. Per the germline V gene, CDR1 is MGHRA and CDR2 is YSYEKL. The CDR3 runs 15 residues. Here the CDR3 DNA reads TGCGCCAGCAGCCAAGATCATCCAGGGGTAACTGAAGCTTTCTCT. The encoded protein is CASSQDHPGVTEAFS.

This clonotype was seen at least ten times. The chain uses TRBV10-3 and TRBJ2-1; TRBD2 matches 15 bases. The germline V gene has CDR1 ENHRY and CDR2 SYGVKD. The CDR3 sequence is 17 residues long. V trimming: 6 bases; J trimming: 4 bases; junction bases outside the gene matches: 7. In DNA, the CDR3 is TGTGCCATCAGCGAGGGACTAGCGGGAGGAAGTTACAATGAGCAGTTCTTC. Its protein is CAISEGLAGGSYNEQFF.

This chain joins TRBV20-1 and TRBJ2-5; TRBD2 is a possible D gene (5 bases). V lost 6 bases, J lost 1 base, and 18 bases lay in between. Germline lookup yields CDR1 DFQATT and CDR2 SNEGSKA (reference sequence). This CDR3 has 15 residues. CDR3 amino acids: CSATPTAGIQETQYF. Here the CDR3 DNA reads TGCAGTGCGACACCGACCGCGGGTATCCAAGAGACCCAGTACTTC.

This clonotype was counted at least ten times. The rearrangement uses TRBV30 and TRBJ1-5, with D unresolved. V was pared by 0 bases and J by 7 bases, with 10 bases between. CDR3 length: 13 residues. From germline, CDR1 is GTSNPN and CDR2 SVGIG (reference sequence). The CDR3 DNA reads TGTGCCTGGAGTGTATCGGGGAGGCAGCCCCAGCATTTT. Its translation is CAWSVSGRQPQHF.